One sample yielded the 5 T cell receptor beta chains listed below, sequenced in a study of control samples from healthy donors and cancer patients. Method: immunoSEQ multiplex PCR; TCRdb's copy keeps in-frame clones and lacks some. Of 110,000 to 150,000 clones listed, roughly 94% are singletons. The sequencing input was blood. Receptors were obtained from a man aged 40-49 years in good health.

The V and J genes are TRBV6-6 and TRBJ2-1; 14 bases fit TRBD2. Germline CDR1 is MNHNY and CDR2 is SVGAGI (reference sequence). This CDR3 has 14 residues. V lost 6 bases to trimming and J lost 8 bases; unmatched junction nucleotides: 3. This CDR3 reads CASRGLAGAYEQFF. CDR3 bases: TGTGCCAGCAGGGGACTAGCGGGAGCGTATGAGCAGTTCTTC.

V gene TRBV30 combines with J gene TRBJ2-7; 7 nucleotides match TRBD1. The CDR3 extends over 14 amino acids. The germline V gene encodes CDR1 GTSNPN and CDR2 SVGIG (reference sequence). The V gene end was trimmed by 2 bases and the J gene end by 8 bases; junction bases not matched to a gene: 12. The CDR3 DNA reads TGTGCCTGGAGTTGGGACAGAGGGTTAACAAAGCAGTACTTC. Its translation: CAWSWDRGLTKQYF.

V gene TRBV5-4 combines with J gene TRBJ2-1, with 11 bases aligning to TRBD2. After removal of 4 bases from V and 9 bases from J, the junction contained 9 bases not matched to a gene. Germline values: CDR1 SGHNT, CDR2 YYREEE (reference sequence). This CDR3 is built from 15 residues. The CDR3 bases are TGTGCCAGCAGCATTGGTGGACTAGCGGGTCGTGAGCAGTTCTTC. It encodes CASSIGGLAGREQFF.

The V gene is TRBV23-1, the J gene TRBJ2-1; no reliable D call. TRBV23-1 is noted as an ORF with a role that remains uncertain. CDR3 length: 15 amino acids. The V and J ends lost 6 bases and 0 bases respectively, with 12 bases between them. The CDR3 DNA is TGCGCCAGCAGACGTGCACCGGACTCCTACAATGAGCAGTTCTTC. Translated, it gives CASRRAPDSYNEQFF.

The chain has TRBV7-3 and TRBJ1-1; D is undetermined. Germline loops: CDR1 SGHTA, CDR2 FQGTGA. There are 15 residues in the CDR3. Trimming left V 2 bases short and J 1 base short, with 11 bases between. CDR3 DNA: TGTGCCAGCAGCTTATTTGGTGGTTCGAACACTGAAGCTTTCTTT. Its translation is CASSLFGGSNTEAFF.